Following are 21 T cell receptor beta chains from one sample sequenced in a study of tumor-infiltrating lymphocytes in primary liver carcinoma. From approximately 550 ng of total RNA, TCR beta-specific cDNA was reverse-transcribed using a constant-region primer. ARM-PCR was slightly modified, and three nested multiplex PCR rounds with it gave rise to the TCR beta libraries. Amplification in the first two PCR rounds was performed using TRBV1-TRBV30 forward primers and a C-beta reverse primer for 10 cycles each. TCRdb reanalysed the multiplex PCR reads using MiXCR and keeps one entry per CDR3 protein. The sample lists a few hundred thousand distinct CDR3 sequences, approximately 54% occurring once. Unsorted whole blood served as the source of blood RNA, and germline DNA was extracted as well. Source material: peripheral blood. Receptor source: a woman aged 25-40 years with primary liver carcinoma and hepatitis B virus infection.

The genes are TRBV11-2 and TRBJ2-1; 9 nucleotides agree with TRBD2. Germline V lookup: CDR1 SGHAT, CDR2 FQNNGV. After removal of 7 bases from V and 10 bases from J, the junction contained 14 bases not matched to a gene. The CDR3 totals 15 residues. The CDR3 loop reads CASNSVASGTNEQFF. The CDR3 DNA sequence: TGTGCCAGCAACTCAGTGGCTAGCGGGACCAACGAGCAGTTCTTC.

Notes on this clonotype: As the CDR3 is not closed by the conserved phenylalanine or tryptophan, this likely results from a read error. J is TRBJ2-1 and V is TRBV28; 10 bases agree with TRBD2. The germline V gene has CDR1 MDHEN and CDR2 SYDVKM. The CDR3 spans 14 residues. Trimming cost V 7 bases and J 7 bases; bases outside gene matches: 7. The CDR3 protein is CASNRLAGANEQFL. CDR3 bases: TGTGCCAGCAATCGGCTAGCGGGAGCTAATGAGCAGTTCCTC.

This clonotype was observed once. A single base separates this from a much larger clone, so it may be a read error. This chain links TRBV30 with TRBJ1-2; the D is unclear. The germline V gene has CDR1 GTSNPN and CDR2 SVGIG (reference sequence). The CDR3 length is 12 residues. V was clipped by 0 bases and J by 4 bases, with 6 bases between them. The CDR3 is CAWSVRSYGYTF. CDR3 coding DNA: TGTGCCTGGAGTGTACGGTCCTATGGCTACACCTTC. The full variable domain, completed using reference TRBV30 and TRBJ1-2, is SQTIHQWPATLVQPVGSPLSLECTVEGTSNPNLYWYRQAAGRGLQLLFYSVGIGQISSEVPQNLSASRPQDRQFILSSKKLLLSDSGFYLCAWSVRSYGYTFGSGTRLTVV.

Notes on this clonotype: At one of its ends the junction is not consistent with the germline gene, which may arise from a read error. V gene TRBV29-1 combines with J gene TRBJ1-2; 7 bases line up with TRBD1. CDR3 size: 13 residues. CDR1 and CDR2 from the germline V gene are SQVTM and ANQGSEA. CDR3 amino acids: CSVARDSQGGYNF. The DNA for the CDR3 is TGCAGCGTCGCTCGGGACAGTCAGGGTGGCTACAACTTC.

This clonotype has ten or more counts. The chain uses TRBV6-5 and TRBJ2-7; TRBD1 might be the D (5 bases). V lost 4 bases to trimming and J lost 3 bases, with 10 bases between them. The germline V gene has CDR1 MNHEY and CDR2 SVGAGI. The CDR3 is 13 amino acids. In DNA, the CDR3 is TGTGCCAGCAGTTTGGGGCAGGGCTACGAGCAGTACTTC. Its protein is CASSLGQGYEQYF.

About this clonotype: One end of the junction varies from germline; a read error may be responsible. The V gene is TRBV12-3 or TRBV12-4, the J gene TRBJ2-6; TRBD2 is a possible D gene (6 bases). This CDR3 region has 19 residues. CDR3 DNA: TGTGCCAGCAGTTTAGCGCGGGATTTCCCCACCCCTGGGGCCAACATCCTGACTTTC. Its translation is CASSLARDFPTPGANILTF.

The chain joins TRBV7-8 to TRBJ2-5; 8 bases line up with TRBD2. V shed 1 base, J shed 5 bases, and the junction held 18 bases outside the gene matches. CDR1 and CDR2 (germline): SGHVS, FQNEAQ. CDR3 length equals 19 residues. DNA for the CDR3: TGTGCCAGCAGCTTAGGCTGGGGACTAGGAAGGGGTCAAGTGGAGACCCAGTACTTC. Translation: CASSLGWGLGRGQVETQYF.

Of note for this clonotype: A much larger clone sits a single nucleotide away, making a read error possible. The V gene is TRBV29-1, the J gene TRBJ2-7, with 10 bases aligning to TRBD1. V gave up 6 bases and J gave up 7 bases; unmatched junction bases: 9. The germline V gene has CDR1 SQVTM and CDR2 ANQGSEA. The CDR3 spans 13 residues. CDR3 loop: CSVKTGGVWEQYF. As DNA, the CDR3 is TGCAGCGTGAAGACAGGGGGCGTTTGGGAGCAGTACTTC.

This clonotype was seen a few times. The chain uses TRBV12-3 or TRBV12-4 and TRBJ2-1; 10 bases match TRBD2. V dropped 3 bases and J dropped 9; count of bases not matched to a gene: 17. This CDR3 spans 18 amino acids. The CDR3 reads CASSFDGSGRRLIGEQFF. The CDR3, as DNA: TGTGCCAGCAGTTTCGATGGTAGCGGGAGGAGGTTAATAGGTGAGCAGTTCTTC.

As concerns this clonotype: A much more abundant neighbour one base away suggests this may be a read error. The V call is TRBV6-2 or TRBV6-3, the J call TRBJ2-1; D uncertain. In germline, CDR1 is MNHEY, CDR2 SVGEGT. This CDR3 is built from 14 residues. V dropped 5 bases and J dropped 6 bases, with 14 bases sitting between them. DNA for the CDR3: TGTGCCAGCAGTCCCGGGCGAGTCCCCAATGAGCAGTTCTTC. It specifies CASSPGRVPNEQFF.

A word on this clonotype: This may come from a read error, since a much larger clone is one base off. The V and J genes are TRBV29-1 and TRBJ2-1, with D hard to call. The CDR3 is 12 residues long. V was trimmed by 5 bases and J by 4 bases, leaving 9 bases between them. CDR1 SQVTM and CDR2 ANQGSEA come from the germline V gene. The CDR3 loop is CSVRSMYNEQFF. The CDR3 nucleotides read TGCAGCGTTCGATCTATGTACAATGAGCAGTTCTTC.

This CDR3 is CASSIGGRQSDEQFF. In DNA, the CDR3 is TGTGCCAGTAGCATAGGCGGGAGACAGAGTGATGAGCAGTTCTTC. This rearrangement joins TRBV11-2 to TRBJ2-1; 7 bases fit TRBD2. V shed 9 bases, J shed 8 bases, and the junction held 16 bases outside the gene matches. CDR1 and CDR2 from the germline V gene are SGHAT and FQNNGV. This CDR3 is 15 amino acids long.

Comments on this clonotype: This may arise from a read error, as a much more abundant clone is one base away. J is TRBJ2-7 and V is TRBV6-5, with 8 nucleotides matching TRBD2. The ends lost 9 bases at V and 4 bases at J; junction bases unmatched: 11. CDR1 is MNHEY and CDR2 is SVGAGI in the germline V gene. The CDR3 is 14 residues long. CDR3 nucleotide sequence: TGTGCCAGTAGTACTAGCGGCCCTAGTTACGAGCAGTACTTC. It encodes CASSTSGPSYEQYF.

Concerning this clonotype: A read error may explain this, as a much larger clone is one base away. The chain recombines TRBV12-3 or TRBV12-4 with TRBJ2-1, with a tentative D call TRBD2 (5 bases). The CDR3 runs 14 residues. CDR3 in amino acids: CVSTPPGMYNEQFF. The CDR3 nucleotides read TGTGTCAGCACTCCACCGGGGATGTACAATGAGCAGTTCTTC.

The chain employs TRBV28 and TRBJ2-5, with D unresolved. CDR3 length equals 14 residues. CDR1 is MDHEN and CDR2 is SYDVKM in the germline V gene. With 7 bases removed from V and 5 bases from J, the gap between germline ends came to 17 bases. The CDR3 DNA is TGTGCCAGCAATCCCGGGTATGATCTGGAGACCCAGTACTTC. Translating it yields CASNPGYDLETQYF. The full variable domain, with the rest looked up from reference TRBV28 and TRBJ2-5, is DVKVTQSSRYLVKRTGEKVFLECVQDMDHENMFWYRQDPGLGLRLIYFSYDVKMKEKGDIPEGYSVSREKKERFSLILESASTNQTSMYLCASNPGYDLETQYFGPGTRLLVL.

This clonotype occurred a few times. The chain has TRBV4-3 and TRBJ1-6, with 7 bases identical to TRBD1. Per germline, CDR1 LGHNA and CDR2 YSLEER. The CDR3 contains 17 residues. Unmatched junction bases numbered 9, after V lost 0 bases and J lost 7 bases. As DNA, the CDR3 is TGCGCCAGCAGCCAAGAGGGTAGGGGGCATCGGAATTCACCCCTCCACTTT. Protein sequence: CASSQEGRGHRNSPLHF.

The V gene is TRBV6-5, the J gene TRBJ1-4; TRBD1 aligns across 7 bases. V trimming: 5 bases; J trimming: 10 bases; junction bases outside the gene matches: 13. The germline V gene has CDR1 MNHEY and CDR2 SVGAGI. The CDR3 runs 15 residues. This CDR3 reads CASSTKTGEFGKLFF. DNA for the CDR3: TGTGCCAGCAGTACTAAAACAGGGGAATTCGGAAAACTGTTTTTT.

The genes are TRBV6-2 or TRBV6-3 and TRBJ2-7; D is ambiguous. This CDR3 spans 11 amino acids. Germline assignment: CDR1 MNHEY and CDR2 SVGEGT. V lost 11 bases and J lost 3, with 11 bases in between. In nucleotides, the CDR3 is TGTGCCGGAAGCAGGAACTACGAGCAGTACTTC. It yields the protein CAGSRNYEQYF.

Comment on this clonotype: At one end, the junction sequence differs from germline, possibly due to a read error. The chain links TRBV28 to TRBJ2-5, with D perhaps matching TRBD2 (7 bases). CDR3 size: 15 residues. From germline, CDR1 is MDHEN and CDR2 SYDVKM. The CDR3 nucleotides read TGTGCTAGCAGTTTTGGGGGGGCGCAGCAAGAGACCCAGTACTTC. It yields the protein CASSFGGAQQETQYF.

A note on this clonotype: A much larger clone differs by one base, so this may be a read error. The V call is TRBV6-5, the J call TRBJ2-7; perhaps TRBD2 as D (6 bases). CDR1 and CDR2 (germline): MNHEY, SVGAGI. The CDR3 covers 13 residues. This CDR3 reads CASRYLASYEQYF. The CDR3 nucleotides read TGTGCCAGCCGTTACCTAGCGAGCTACGAGCAGTACTTC.

This clonotype has just a few counts. The genes are TRBV5-5 and TRBJ1-1, with a weak D call TRBD1 (6 bases). Trimming took 1 base from V and 3 from J, leaving 10 bases between them. The CDR3 sequence is 14 residues long. The germline gives CDR1 SGHKS, CDR2 YYEKEE (reference sequence). The CDR3, as DNA: TGTGCCAGCAGCTTGCAGGGGCGGGACACTGAAGCTTTCTTT. This encodes CASSLQGRDTEAFF.